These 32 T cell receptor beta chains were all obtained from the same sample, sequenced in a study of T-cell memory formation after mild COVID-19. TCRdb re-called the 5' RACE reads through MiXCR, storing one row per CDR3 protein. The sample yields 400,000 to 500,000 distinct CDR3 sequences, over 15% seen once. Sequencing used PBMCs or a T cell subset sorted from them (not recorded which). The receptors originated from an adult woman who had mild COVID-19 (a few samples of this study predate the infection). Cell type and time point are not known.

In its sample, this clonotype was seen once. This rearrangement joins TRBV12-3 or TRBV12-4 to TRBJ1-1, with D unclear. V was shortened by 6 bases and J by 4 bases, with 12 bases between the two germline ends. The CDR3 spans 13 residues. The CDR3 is CASSRTLGTEAFF. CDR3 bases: TGTGCCAGCAGCCGGACGTTGGGCACTGAAGCTTTCTTT.

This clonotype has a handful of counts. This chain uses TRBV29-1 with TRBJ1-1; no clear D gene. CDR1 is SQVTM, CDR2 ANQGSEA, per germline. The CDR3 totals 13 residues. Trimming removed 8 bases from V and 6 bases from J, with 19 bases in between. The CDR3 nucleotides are TGCAGCACTTCGGCGGTTTACAGCCCTGAAGCTTTCTTT. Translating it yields CSTSAVYSPEAFF. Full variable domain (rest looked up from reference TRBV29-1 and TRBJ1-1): SAVISQKPSRDICQRGTSLTIQCQVDSQVTMMFWYRQQPGQSLTLIATANQGSEATYESGFVIDKFPISRPNLTFSTLTVSNMSPEDSSIYLCSTSAVYSPEAFFGQGTRLTVV.

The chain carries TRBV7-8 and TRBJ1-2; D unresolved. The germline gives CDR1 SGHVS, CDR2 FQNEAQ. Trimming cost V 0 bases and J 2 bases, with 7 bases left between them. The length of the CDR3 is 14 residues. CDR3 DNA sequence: TGTGCCAGCAGCTTAGCGCGGGTCAACTATGGCTACACCTTC. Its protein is CASSLARVNYGYTF.

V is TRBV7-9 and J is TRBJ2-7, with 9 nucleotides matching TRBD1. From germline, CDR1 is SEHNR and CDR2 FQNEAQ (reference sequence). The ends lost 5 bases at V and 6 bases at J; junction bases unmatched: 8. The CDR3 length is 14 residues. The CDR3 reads CASSPGDRVAEQYF. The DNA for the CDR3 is TGTGCCAGCAGCCCCGGGGACAGGGTCGCCGAGCAGTACTTC.

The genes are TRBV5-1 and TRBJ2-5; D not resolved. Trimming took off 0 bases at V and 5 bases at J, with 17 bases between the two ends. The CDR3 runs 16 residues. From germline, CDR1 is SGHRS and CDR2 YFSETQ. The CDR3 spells CASSLGAAWGFETQYF. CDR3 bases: TGCGCCAGCAGCTTGGGTGCGGCGTGGGGTTTTGAGACCCAGTACTTC.

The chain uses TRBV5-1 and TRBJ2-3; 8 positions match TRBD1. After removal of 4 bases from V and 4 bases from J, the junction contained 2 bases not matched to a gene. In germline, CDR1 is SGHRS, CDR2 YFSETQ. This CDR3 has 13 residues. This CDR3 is CASSTGQADTQYF. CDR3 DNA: TGCGCCAGCAGCACGGGACAGGCAGATACGCAGTATTTT.

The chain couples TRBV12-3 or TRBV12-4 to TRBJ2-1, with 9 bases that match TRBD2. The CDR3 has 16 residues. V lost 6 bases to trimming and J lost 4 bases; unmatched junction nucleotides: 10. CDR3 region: CASRDERLAEYNEQFF. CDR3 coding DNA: TGTGCCAGCAGGGATGAGAGACTAGCGGAATACAATGAGCAGTTCTTC.

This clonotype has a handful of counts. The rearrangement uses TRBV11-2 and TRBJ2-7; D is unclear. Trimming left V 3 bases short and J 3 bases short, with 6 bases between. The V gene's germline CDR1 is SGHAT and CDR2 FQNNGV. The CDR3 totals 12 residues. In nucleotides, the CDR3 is TGTGCCAGCAGCTTCGCTGACTACGAGCAGTACTTC. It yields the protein CASSFADYEQYF.

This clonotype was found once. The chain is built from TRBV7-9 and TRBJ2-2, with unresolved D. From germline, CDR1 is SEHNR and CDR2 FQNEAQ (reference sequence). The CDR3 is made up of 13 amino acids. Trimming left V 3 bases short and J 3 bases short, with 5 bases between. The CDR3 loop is CASSFPDTGELFF. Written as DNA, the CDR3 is TGTGCCAGCAGCTTCCCTGACACCGGGGAGCTGTTTTTT.

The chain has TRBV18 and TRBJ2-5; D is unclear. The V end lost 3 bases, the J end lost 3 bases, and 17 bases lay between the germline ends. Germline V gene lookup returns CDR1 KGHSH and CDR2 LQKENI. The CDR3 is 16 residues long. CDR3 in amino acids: CASSPAEVIGEETQYF. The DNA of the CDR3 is TGTGCCAGCTCACCGGCAGAAGTGATAGGAGAAGAGACCCAGTACTTC. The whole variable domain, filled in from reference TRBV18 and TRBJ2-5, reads NAGVMQNPRHLVRRRGQEARLRCSPMKGHSHVYWYRQLPEEGLKFMVYLQKENIIDESGMPKERFSAEFPKEGPSILRIQQVVRGDSAAYFCASSPAEVIGEETQYFGPGTRLLVL.

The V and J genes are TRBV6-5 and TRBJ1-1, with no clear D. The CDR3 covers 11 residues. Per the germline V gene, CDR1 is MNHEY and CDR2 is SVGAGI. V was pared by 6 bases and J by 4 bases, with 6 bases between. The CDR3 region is CASRVGTEAFF. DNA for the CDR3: TGTGCCAGCAGGGTGGGCACTGAAGCTTTCTTT.

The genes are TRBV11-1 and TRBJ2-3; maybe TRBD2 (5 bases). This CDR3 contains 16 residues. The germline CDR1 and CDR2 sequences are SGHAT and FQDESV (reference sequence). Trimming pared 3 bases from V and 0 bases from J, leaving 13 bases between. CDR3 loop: CASSFGLFISTDTQYF. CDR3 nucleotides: TGTGCCAGCAGCTTCGGACTTTTCATTAGCACAGATACGCAGTATTTT.

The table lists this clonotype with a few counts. The CDR3 reads CASSVQGVEQYF. In DNA form, the CDR3 reads TGCGCCAGCAGCGTACAGGGGGTCGAGCAGTACTTC. The V gene is TRBV5-1, the J gene TRBJ2-7, with 8 bases that match TRBD1. Germline loops: CDR1 SGHRS, CDR2 YFSETQ. The CDR3 runs to 12 residues. V lost 4 bases, J lost 6 bases, and 3 bases stayed unmatched.

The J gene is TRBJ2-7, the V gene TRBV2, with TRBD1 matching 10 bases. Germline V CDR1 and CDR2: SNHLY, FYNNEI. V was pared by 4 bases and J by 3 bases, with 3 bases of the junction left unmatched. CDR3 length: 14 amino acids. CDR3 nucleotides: TGTGCCAGCAGTGGAGACAGGGGGCTCTACGAGCAGTACTTC. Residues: CASSGDRGLYEQYF.

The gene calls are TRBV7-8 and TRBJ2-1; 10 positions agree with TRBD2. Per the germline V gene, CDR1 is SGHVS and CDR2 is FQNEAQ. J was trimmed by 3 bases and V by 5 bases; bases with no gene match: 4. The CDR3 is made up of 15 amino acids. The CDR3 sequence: CASSAGTSVYNEQFF. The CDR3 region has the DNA TGTGCCAGCAGCGCCGGGACTAGCGTCTACAATGAGCAGTTCTTC.

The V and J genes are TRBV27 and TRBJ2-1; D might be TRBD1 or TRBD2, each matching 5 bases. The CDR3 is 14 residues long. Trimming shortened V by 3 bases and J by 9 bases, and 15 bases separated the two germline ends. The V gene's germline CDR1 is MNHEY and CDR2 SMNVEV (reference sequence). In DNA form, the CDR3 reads TGTGCCAGCAGTTTTGGAACCCCCGGGGCTGAGCAGTTCTTC. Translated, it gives CASSFGTPGAEQFF.

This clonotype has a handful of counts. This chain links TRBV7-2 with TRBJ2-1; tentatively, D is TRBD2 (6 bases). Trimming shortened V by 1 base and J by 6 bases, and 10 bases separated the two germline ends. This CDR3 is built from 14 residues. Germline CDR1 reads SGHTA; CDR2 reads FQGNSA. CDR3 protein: CASSLVEGRNEQFF. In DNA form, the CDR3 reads TGTGCCAGCAGCTTAGTGGAGGGGCGCAATGAGCAGTTCTTC.

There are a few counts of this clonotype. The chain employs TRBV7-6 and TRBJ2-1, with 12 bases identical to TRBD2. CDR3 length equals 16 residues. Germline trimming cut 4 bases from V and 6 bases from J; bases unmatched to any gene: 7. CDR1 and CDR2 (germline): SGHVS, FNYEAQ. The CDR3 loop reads CASSSRLAGGPNEQFF. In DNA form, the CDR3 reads TGTGCCAGCAGCTCAAGGCTAGCGGGAGGGCCCAATGAGCAGTTCTTC. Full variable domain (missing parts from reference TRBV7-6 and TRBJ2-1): GAGVSQSPRYKVTKRGQDVALRCDPISGHVSLYWYRQALGQGPEFLTYFNYEAQQDKSGLPNDRFSAERPEGSISTLTIQRTEQRDSAMYRCASSSRLAGGPNEQFFGPGTRLTVL.

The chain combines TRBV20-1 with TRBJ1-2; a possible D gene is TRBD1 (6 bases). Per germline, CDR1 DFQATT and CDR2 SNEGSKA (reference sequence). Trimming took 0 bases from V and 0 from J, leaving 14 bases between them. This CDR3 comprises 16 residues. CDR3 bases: TGCAGTGCTAGAGATGCGACAGGACCACCTAACTATGGCTACACCTTC. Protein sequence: CSARDATGPPNYGYTF.

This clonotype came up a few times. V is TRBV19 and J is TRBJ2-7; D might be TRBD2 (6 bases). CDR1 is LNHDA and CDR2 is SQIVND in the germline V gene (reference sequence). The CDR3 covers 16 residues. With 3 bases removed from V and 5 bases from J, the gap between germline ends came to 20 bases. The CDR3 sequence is CASSIDLGTARNEQYF. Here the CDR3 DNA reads TGTGCCAGTAGTATTGACCTCGGGACTGCGAGGAACGAGCAGTACTTC.

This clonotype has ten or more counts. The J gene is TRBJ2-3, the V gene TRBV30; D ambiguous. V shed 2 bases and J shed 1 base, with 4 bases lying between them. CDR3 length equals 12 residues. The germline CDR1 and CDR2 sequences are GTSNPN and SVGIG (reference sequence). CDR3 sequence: CAWSSGTDTQYF. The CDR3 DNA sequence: TGTGCCTGGAGTTCAGGCACAGATACGCAGTATTTT.

This CDR3 reads CASSWEVFSAFF. DNA of the CDR3: TGTGCCAGCAGTTGGGAGGTTTTCTCGGCTTTCTTT. The rearrangement links TRBV12-3 or TRBV12-4 to TRBJ1-1; D is undetermined. V gave up 4 bases and J gave up 11 bases, with 14 bases separating them. There are 12 residues in the CDR3.

CDR3 sequence: CASSVLGGMNEAFF. For the CDR3, the DNA is TGTGCCAGCAGTGTGTTAGGGGGCATGAATGAAGCTTTCTTT. The genes are TRBV6-1 and TRBJ1-1; TRBD1 matches 7 bases. With 4 bases clipped from V and 7 bases from J, the junction kept 9 bases outside the gene matches. The CDR3 has 14 residues. Germline V CDR1 and CDR2: MNHNS, SASEGT.

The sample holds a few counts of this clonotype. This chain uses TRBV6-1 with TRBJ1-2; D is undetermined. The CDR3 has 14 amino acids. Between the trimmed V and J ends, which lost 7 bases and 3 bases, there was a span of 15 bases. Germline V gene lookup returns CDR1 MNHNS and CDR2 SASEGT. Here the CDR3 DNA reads TGTGCCAGCACTTCATCCGGACCCTACTATGGCTACACCTTC. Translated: CASTSSGPYYGYTF.

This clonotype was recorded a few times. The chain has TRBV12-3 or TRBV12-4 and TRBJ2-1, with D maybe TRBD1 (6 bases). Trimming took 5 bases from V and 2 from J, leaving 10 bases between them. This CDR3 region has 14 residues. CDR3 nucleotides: TGTGCCAGCAGTGGCAGGGGAGCCTACAATGAGCAGTTCTTC. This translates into CASSGRGAYNEQFF.

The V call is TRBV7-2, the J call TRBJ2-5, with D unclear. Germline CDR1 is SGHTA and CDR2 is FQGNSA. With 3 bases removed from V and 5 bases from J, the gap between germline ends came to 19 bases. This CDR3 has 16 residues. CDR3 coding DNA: TGTGCCAGCAGCTTGACTCGAAACCCGCCCCTGGAGACCCAGTACTTC. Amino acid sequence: CASSLTRNPPLETQYF.

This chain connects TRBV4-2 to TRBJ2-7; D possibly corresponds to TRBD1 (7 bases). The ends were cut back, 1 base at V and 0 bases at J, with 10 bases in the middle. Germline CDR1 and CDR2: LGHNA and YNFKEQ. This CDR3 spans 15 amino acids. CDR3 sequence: CASSQGGDSSYEQYF. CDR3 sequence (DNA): TGTGCCAGCAGCCAAGGGGGGGACAGCTCCTACGAGCAGTACTTC.

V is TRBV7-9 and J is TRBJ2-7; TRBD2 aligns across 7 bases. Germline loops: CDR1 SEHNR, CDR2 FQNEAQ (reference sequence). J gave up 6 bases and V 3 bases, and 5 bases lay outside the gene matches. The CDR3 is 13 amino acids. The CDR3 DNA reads TGTGCCAGCAGCTTCGGGACTAATGGCGAGCAGTACTTC. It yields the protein CASSFGTNGEQYF.

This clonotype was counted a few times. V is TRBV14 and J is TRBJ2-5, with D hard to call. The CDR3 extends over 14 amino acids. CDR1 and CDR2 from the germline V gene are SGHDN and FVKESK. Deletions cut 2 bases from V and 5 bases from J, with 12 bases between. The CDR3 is CASSQLQLRETQYF. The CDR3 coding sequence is TGTGCCAGCAGCCAACTACAACTAAGGGAGACCCAGTACTTC.

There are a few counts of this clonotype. CDR3 region: CASKMTSSTDTQYF. In DNA form, the CDR3 reads TGTGCCAGCAAGATGACTTCTAGCACAGATACGCAGTATTTT. This sequence joins TRBV6-5 and TRBJ2-3; D remains ambiguous. The CDR3 contains 14 residues. Trimming cost V 7 bases and J 0 bases, with 11 bases left between them. CDR1 MNHEY and CDR2 SVGAGI come from the germline V gene.

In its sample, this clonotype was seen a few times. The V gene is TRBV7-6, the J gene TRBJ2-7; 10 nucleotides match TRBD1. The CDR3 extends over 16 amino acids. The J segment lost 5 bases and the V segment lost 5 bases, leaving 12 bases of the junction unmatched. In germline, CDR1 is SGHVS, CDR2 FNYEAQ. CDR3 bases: TGTGCCAGCAGCCCGAGGGGGACAGGGGAACTACACGAGCAGTACTTC. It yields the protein CASSPRGTGELHEQYF.

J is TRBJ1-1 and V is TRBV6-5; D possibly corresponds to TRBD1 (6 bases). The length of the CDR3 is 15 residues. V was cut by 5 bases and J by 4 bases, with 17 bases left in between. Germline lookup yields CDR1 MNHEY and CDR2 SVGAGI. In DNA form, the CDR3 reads TGTGCCAGCAGTCGAAGGCTTTCAGGGGTCACTGAAGCTTTCTTT. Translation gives CASSRRLSGVTEAFF.